This TCR beta chain appears in the sequencing data of a study of T cell repertoires in cytomegalovirus infection. TCRdb called the reads again in MiXCR, with one record for every CDR3 protein. In the table there are a few hundred thousand distinct CDR3 sequences, roughly 42% of which are singletons. This CDR3 has 13 residues. V lost 1 base and J lost 3, with 8 bases in between. Germline V CDR1 and CDR2: SGHDT, YYEEEE. This clonotype was detected only a few times. Its specificity is unknown. This clonotype was sampled from a human donor in good health (CMV status not recorded). Some clones in this sample may be carry-over from other donors' samples. This material consisted of cultured PBMCs, taken from culture after CMV antigen stimulation. V usage is TRBV5-6 and J usage is TRBJ2-7, with D unresolved. The CDR3 loop is CASSLFGNYEQYF. CDR3 coding DNA: TGTGCCAGCAGCTTGTTCGGCAACTACGAGCAGTACTTC. Looking up the rest from reference TRBV5-6 and TRBJ2-7 gives the full variable domain: DAGVTQSPTHLIKTRGQQVTLRCSPKSGHDTVSWYQQALGQGPQFIFQYYEEEERQRGNFPDRFSGHQFPNYSSELNVNALLLGDSALYLCASSLFGNYEQYFGPGTRLTVT.